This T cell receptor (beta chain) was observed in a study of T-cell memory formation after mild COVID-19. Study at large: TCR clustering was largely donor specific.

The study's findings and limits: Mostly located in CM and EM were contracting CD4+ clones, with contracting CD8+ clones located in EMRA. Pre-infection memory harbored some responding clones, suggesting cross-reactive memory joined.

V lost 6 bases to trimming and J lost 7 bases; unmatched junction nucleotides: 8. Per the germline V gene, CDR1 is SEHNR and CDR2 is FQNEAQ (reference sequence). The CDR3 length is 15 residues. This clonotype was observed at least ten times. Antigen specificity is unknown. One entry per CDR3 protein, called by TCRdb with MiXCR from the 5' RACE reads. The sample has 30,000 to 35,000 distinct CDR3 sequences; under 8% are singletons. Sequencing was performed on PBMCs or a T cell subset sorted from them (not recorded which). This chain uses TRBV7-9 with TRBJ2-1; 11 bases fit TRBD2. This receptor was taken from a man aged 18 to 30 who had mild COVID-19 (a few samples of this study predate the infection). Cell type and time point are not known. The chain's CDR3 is CASRYSGGALNEQFF. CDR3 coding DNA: TGTGCCAGCAGGTATAGCGGGGGGGCGCTTAATGAGCAGTTCTTC.